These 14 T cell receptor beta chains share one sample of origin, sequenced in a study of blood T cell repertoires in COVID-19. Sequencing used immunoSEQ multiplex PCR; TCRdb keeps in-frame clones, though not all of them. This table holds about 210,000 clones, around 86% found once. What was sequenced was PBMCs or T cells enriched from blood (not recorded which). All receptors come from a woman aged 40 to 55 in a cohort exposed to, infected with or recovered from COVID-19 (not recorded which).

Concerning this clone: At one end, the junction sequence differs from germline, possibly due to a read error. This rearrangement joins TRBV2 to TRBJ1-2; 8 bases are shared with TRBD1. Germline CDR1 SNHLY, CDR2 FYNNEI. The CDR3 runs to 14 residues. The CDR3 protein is CASREDRGLYGYTF. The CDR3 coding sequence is TGTGCCAGCAGGGAAGACAGGGGTCTCTATGGCTACACCTTC.

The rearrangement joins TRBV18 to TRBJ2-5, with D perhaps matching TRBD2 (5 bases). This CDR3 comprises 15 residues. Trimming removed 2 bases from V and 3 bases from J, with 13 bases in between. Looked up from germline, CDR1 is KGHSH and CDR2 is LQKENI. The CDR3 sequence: CASSPVVRRKETQYF. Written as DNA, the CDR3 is TGTGCCAGCTCACCAGTGGTCCGGAGGAAAGAGACCCAGTACTTC.

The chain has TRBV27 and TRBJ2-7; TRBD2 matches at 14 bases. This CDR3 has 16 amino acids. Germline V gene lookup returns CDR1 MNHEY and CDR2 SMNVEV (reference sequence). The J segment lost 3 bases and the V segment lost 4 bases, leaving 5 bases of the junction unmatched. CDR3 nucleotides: TGTGCCAGCAGTTACGACGGGACTAGCGGGAGCTACGAGCAGTACTTC. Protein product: CASSYDGTSGSYEQYF.

The CDR3 coding sequence is TGTGCCAGTAGATCCAGGGAGGGGGATTTCTTT. Translated: CASRSREGDFF. The V gene is TRBV19, the J gene TRBJ1-1, with D possibly matching TRBD1 (6 bases). The V end lost 6 bases, the J end lost 13 bases, and 15 bases lay between the germline ends. CDR1 and CDR2 from the germline V gene are LNHDA and SQIVND (reference sequence). CDR3 length: 11 residues.

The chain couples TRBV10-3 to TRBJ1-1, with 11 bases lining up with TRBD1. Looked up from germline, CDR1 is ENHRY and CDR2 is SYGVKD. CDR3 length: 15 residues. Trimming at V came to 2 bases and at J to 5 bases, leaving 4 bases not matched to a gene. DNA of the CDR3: TGTGCCATCAGTGAGCGGGACAGGGGGTCGACTGAAGCTTTCTTT. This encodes CAISERDRGSTEAFF.

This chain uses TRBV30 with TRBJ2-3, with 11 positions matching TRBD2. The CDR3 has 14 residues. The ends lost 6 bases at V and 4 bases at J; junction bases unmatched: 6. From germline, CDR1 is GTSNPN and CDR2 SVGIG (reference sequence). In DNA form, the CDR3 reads TGTGCCTGCACCCGGGGACTAGCGGCAGATACGCAGTATTTT. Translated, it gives CACTRGLAADTQYF.

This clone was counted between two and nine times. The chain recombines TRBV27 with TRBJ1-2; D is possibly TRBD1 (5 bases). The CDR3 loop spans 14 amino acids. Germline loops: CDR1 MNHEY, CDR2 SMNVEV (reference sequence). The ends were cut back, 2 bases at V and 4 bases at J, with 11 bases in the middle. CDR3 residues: CASSLVGDSYGYTF. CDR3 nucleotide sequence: TGTGCCAGCAGTTTAGTAGGGGATAGCTATGGCTACACCTTC.

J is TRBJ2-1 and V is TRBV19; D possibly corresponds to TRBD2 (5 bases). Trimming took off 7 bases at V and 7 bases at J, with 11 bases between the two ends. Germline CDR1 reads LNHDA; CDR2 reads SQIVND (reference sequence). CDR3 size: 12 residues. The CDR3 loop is CASNDPGNEQFF. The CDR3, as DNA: TGTGCCAGTAACGACCCGGGGAATGAGCAGTTCTTC.

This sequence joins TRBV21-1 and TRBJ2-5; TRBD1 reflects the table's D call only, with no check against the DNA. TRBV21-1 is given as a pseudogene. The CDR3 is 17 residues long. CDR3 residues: CASSKRGIRDSQETQYF. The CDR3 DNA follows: TGTGCCAGCAGCAAAAGGGGTATCAGGGATTCTCAAGAGACCCAGTACTTC.

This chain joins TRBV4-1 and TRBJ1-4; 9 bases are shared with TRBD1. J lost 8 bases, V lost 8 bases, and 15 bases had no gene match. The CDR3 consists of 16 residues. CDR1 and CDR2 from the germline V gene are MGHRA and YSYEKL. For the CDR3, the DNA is TGCGCCAGCGCCAAGGGGAGAGGGACAGGGCAGGAAAAACTGTTTTTT. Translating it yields CASAKGRGTGQEKLFF.

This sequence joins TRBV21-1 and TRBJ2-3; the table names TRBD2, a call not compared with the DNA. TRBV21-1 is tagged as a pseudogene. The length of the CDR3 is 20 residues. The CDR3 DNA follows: TGTGCCAGCAGCGAAACCACTGTAGCGGGAGGCCCCGTCGGCACAGATACGCAGTATTTT. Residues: CASSETTVAGGPVGTDTQYF.

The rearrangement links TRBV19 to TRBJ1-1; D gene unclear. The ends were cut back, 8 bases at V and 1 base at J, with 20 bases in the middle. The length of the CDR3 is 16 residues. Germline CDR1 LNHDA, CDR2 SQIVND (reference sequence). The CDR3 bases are TGTGCCAGTGCCACCCTCGGCCCCGGGGAGAACACTGAAGCTTTCTTT. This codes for CASATLGPGENTEAFF.

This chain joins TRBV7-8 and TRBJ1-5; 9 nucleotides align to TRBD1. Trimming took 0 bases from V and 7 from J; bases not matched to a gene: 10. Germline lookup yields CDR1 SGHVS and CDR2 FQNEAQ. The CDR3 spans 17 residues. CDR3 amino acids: CASSLAPDRGRWQPQHF. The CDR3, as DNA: TGTGCCAGCAGCTTAGCGCCGGACAGGGGACGTTGGCAGCCCCAGCATTTT. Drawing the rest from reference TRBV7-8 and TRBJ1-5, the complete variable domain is GAGVSQSPRYKVAKRGQDVALRCDPISGHVSLFWYQQALGQGPEFLTYFQNEAQLDKSGLPSDRFFAERPEGSVSTLKIQRTQQEDSAVYLCASSLAPDRGRWQPQHFGDGTRLSIL.

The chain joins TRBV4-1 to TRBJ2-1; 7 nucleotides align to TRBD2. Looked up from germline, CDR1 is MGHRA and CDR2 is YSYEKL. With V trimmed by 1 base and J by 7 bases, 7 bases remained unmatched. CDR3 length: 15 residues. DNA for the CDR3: TGCGCCAGCAGCCAAGTGATCCGGGGAGGGAATGAGCAGTTCTTC. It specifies CASSQVIRGGNEQFF.